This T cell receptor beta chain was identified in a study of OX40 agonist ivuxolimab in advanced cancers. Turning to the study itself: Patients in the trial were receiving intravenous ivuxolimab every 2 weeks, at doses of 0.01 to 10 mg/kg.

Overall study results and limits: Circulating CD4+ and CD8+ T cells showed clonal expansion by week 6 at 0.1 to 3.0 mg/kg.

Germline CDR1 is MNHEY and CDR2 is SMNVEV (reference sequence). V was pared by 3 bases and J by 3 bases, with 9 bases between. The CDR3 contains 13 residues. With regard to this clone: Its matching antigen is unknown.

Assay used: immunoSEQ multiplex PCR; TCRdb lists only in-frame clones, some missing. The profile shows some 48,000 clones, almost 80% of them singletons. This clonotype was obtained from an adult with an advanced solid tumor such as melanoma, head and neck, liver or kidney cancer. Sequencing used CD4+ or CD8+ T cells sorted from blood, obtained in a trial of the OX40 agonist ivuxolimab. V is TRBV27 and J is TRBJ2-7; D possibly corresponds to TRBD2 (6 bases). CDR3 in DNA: TGTGCCAGCAGTTTTGCGGGGATCTACGAGCAGTACTTC. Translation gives CASSFAGIYEQYF.